The entry below describes one T cell receptor beta chain. What this receptor recognizes is not known. No base quality information exists; no much larger clone differs at one position. The data were obtained in a study of T cell responses to AZD1222 COVID-19 vaccine (TCRdb year 2021). As for the study more broadly: Because spike-specific TCR depth and breadth did not differ between the two schedules, AZD1222 recipients who got a second dose at roughly 4 weeks were pooled with those who got a second dose at roughly 12 weeks. Trial participants were enrolled by age into 18-55, 56-69 and 70-plus year subgroups, with about 150, 28 and 57 TCR-sequenced participants respectively. A total of 230 to 250 trial participants underwent TCR sequencing, of whom 200 to 220 received two doses of AZD1222 and about 25 received two doses of the MenACWY control vaccine. Overall study results and their limits: In the small 56-69-year group, the increase in depth fell short of significance, most likely because of low power. Because no day 14 peak-response samples were available, the repertoires could be characterized only after the peak T cell response. A significant rise in spike-specific TCR breadth and depth was observed after two AZD1222 doses relative to day 0 and relative to MenACWY recipients. Reportedly, close to half of the unique spike-specific TCRs recognized epitopes lying outside the regions that are mutated in the B.1.351 and B.1.1.7 variants. Only five to seven AZD1222 recipients were SARS-CoV-2 seropositive at baseline, limiting conclusions about previously exposed vaccinees. Participants were mostly white British and included more females than males, and it was suggested by the authors that clonal diversity may have been underestimated. CD4 TCRs associated with the vaccine covered the entire spike protein, and the dominant responses were in regions 160-218 and 743-854.

The CDR3 regions of human TCRbeta chains were subjected to immunosequencing. In the authors' own workflow: TCRs in the repertoires were compared against a reference library of SARS-CoV-2-specific TCRs that had been generated with the MIRA antigen-specificity platform. Breadth was defined as the fraction of unique TCRs that were SARS-CoV-2-associated. Depth was defined as the fraction of total T cells that were SARS-CoV-2-associated. Using the MIRA data, each spike-specific TCR was mapped to the spike region that the TCR reacts to and placed in a CD4 or CD8 class. Log10-transformed breadth and depth values were compared by one-way ANOVA with Sidak's multiple comparisons tests. Sourced from immuneACCESS, this table was stored by TCRdb with only in-frame sequences that have V and J called. A share of the clones is absent; for the studies checked, an unresolved V gene accounts for under half, and the remainder has no known explanation. The D gene and trimming were derived from the DNA, and the V and J assignments and clone size from that table. The sample profile shows about 110,000 clones; about 86% of them were found once. The ten largest clones take up less than 3.5% of the sample.

This specimen's time point label, per the study, means: baseline before first vaccination. Vaccinee samples were obtained from the UK trials COV001 and COV002, which included a single-blind randomized controlled phase 2/3 trial of AZD1222 (ChAdOx1 nCoV-19) in healthy adults. Trial participant PBMC samples were collected at day 0 and day 28 after the second dose for TCRbeta chain sequencing. Here the sequenced sample was peripheral blood, taken on day 0 of AZD1222 vaccination. The origin of this receptor is an adult in good health.

CDR3 reads: CASSSIQGPGAEKLFF. The DNA is TGTGCCAGCAGTTCCATACAGGGGCCCGGGGCGGAAAAACTGTTTTTT. The receptor chain draws on TRBV27 and TRBJ1-4; 7 bases in the middle match TRBD1. The CDR3, cysteine through phenylalanine, is 16 amino acids long. The DNA shown is the 48-base CDR3, in frame from base 1. Compared with germline, V lacks 4 bases and J lacks 8 bases; bases without a gene match: 13. Based on the germline V gene (reference sequence), the CDR1 and CDR2 sequences are MNHEY and SMNVEV.